A single TCR beta chain is shown here with its context. The target antigen is unknown. Ahead of thyroid surgery, no patient had received treatment of any kind. In the authors' methods: The study built a papillary thyroid cancer distant-metastasis classifier from CDR3 differences across clinicopathological groups. TCRdb recomputed clones from the PCR reads via MiXCR. None of the V and J calls come from the authors' own analysis; TCRdb made them. The sample gives roughly 61,000 clones, just over 4% of which show up once; about a fifth is in the top ten. This entry comes from a study of metastatic and nonmetastatic thyroid tumors. Study details: Repertoires were compared across blood and tumor or nodule tissue from malignant and benign thyroid patients.

Study-wide results and caveats: For both blood and tumor, malignant thyroid tumors reportedly showed significantly higher TCR beta diversity than benign nodules did.

The CDR3 length is 13 residues. V was clipped by 5 bases and J by 4 bases, with 11 bases between them. Germline V lookup: CDR1 SGHAT, CDR2 FQNNGV. The J gene is TRBJ1-1, the V gene TRBV11-2; a possible D gene is TRBD1 (6 bases). The origin of this receptor is a female donor with papillary thyroid cancer or a benign thyroid nodule (not recorded which). Some clones in this sample may be carry-over from other donors' samples. The sample taken for sequencing was blood. Here the CDR3 reads CASSAGQSTEAFF. CDR3 in DNA: TGTGCCAGCAGCGCTGGACAGAGCACTGAAGCTTTCTTT.